Listed here are 3 T cell receptor beta chains from one sample, sequenced in a study of T cells in Graves' hyperthyroidism and ophthalmopathy. Authors of the study amplified TCR beta CDR3 regions from RNA transcripts. Researchers ran a first-round RT-PCR on the TCR CDR3 using the HTBI primer set. TCRdb redid the calling of the multiplex PCR reads with MiXCR, one entry per CDR3 protein. The data hold some 560,000 distinct CDR3 sequences, with 15% to 18% observed a single time. Specimen: blood. The receptors stem from a woman under 40 with Graves' hyperthyroidism.

This clonotype was picked up many times. Here the CDR3 reads CASSPRLDTDTQYF. CDR3 DNA sequence: TGTGCCAGCAGCCCGAGACTAGACACAGATACGCAGTATTTT. The chain recombines TRBV5-8 with TRBJ2-3, with D perhaps TRBD2 (6 bases). In germline, CDR1 is SGHTS, CDR2 YDEGEE. CDR3 length: 14 amino acids. V was pared by 4 bases and J by 2 bases, with 11 bases between.

This clonotype has a handful of counts. This chain uses TRBV27 with TRBJ1-6; tentative D call: TRBD1 (6 bases). The CDR3 contains 16 residues. Germline V gives CDR1 MNHEY, CDR2 SMNVEV (reference sequence). V lost 5 bases and J 0 bases, leaving 11 bases between the germline ends. CDR3 residues: CASSPRTVSYNSPLHF. Written as DNA, the CDR3 is TGTGCCAGCAGTCCCAGGACAGTCTCCTATAATTCACCCCTCCACTTT.

The sample holds a few counts of this clonotype. V is TRBV5-6 and J is TRBJ1-1; 8 bases are shared with TRBD1. Trimming cost V 8 bases and J 4 bases; bases outside gene matches: 16. From germline, CDR1 is SGHDT and CDR2 YYEEEE. The length of the CDR3 is 16 residues. In DNA form, the CDR3 reads TGTGCCAGTAGTTCAGGACAGGGTGATTGGTGCACTGAAGCTTTCTTT. This codes for CASSSGQGDWCTEAFF.